Presented here are 20 T cell receptor beta chains from one specimen sequenced in a study of T-cell reconstitution after alpha-beta-depleted transplantation in children. The authors prepared the TCRbeta library with unique molecular identifiers. TCRdb re-analysed the PCR reads in MiXCR, keeping a single row per CDR3 protein. Among fewer than 450,000 distinct CDR3 sequences listed, about 16% were seen once. Specimen: PBMCs, mostly from graft donor cells, collected 360 days after TCRalphabeta/CD19-depleted stem cell transplant. Every receptor here comes from a male patient between 2 and 15 years old who had a stem cell transplant for acute lymphoblastic leukemia, so the T cells may come from the graft donor.

This chain joins TRBV28 and TRBJ2-4, with 12 bases identical to TRBD2. V dropped 4 bases and J dropped 1; count of bases not matched to a gene: 8. CDR3 length: 18 residues. Germline V gene sequence: CDR1 MDHEN, CDR2 SYDVKM. The CDR3 DNA is TGTGCCAGCAGTTACCCACTAGCGGGAGGCTCCGCCAAAAACATTCAGTACTTC. This encodes CASSYPLAGGSAKNIQYF.

The V gene is TRBV4-1, the J gene TRBJ2-7; 8 nucleotides match TRBD1. This CDR3 is 18 amino acids long. V dropped 3 bases and J dropped 3; count of bases not matched to a gene: 16. Germline V CDR1 and CDR2: MGHRA, YSYEKL. CDR3 sequence: CASSQDPQDREVSYEQYF. CDR3 coding DNA: TGCGCCAGCAGCCAGGACCCTCAGGACAGGGAAGTTAGCTACGAGCAGTACTTC.

V usage is TRBV4-3 and J usage is TRBJ2-7; possibly TRBD2 for D (5 bases). The CDR3 has 16 amino acids. Trimming cost V 0 bases and J 2 bases, with 14 bases left between them. CDR1 is LGHNA and CDR2 is YSLEER in the germline V gene. The CDR3 reads CASSQESGVLAYEQYF. The CDR3, as DNA: TGCGCCAGCAGCCAAGAAAGCGGTGTGCTGGCCTACGAGCAGTACTTC.

This clonotype was seen more than once but under ten times. The chain carries TRBV12-3 or TRBV12-4 and TRBJ2-7; D unresolved. The CDR3 extends over 16 amino acids. V lost 5 bases to trimming and J lost 2 bases, with 19 bases between them. The DNA of the CDR3 is TGTGCCAGCAGTCCCTCCGCACGCGTATTCACCTACGAGCAGTACTTC. This encodes CASSPSARVFTYEQYF.

The chain uses TRBV7-9 and TRBJ2-7; D perhaps matches TRBD2 (6 bases). CDR1 and CDR2 from the germline V gene are SEHNR and FQNEAQ (reference sequence). This CDR3 is built from 14 residues. Trimming pared 1 base from V and 5 bases from J, leaving 12 bases between. CDR3 sequence reads: CASSLDGSIDEQYF. CDR3 nucleotides: TGTGCCAGCAGCTTAGACGGGAGTATCGACGAGCAGTACTTC.

The V gene is TRBV4-1, the J gene TRBJ2-7; 7 nucleotides align to TRBD1. V lost 4 bases and J lost 3; bases outside the gene matches: 6. Germline V gives CDR1 MGHRA, CDR2 YSYEKL. This CDR3 region has 14 residues. The CDR3 bases are TGCGCCAGCAGCCCGACAGGGTTGGACTACGAGCAGTACTTC. As protein: CASSPTGLDYEQYF.

This clonotype appeared a few times. This chain connects TRBV12-3 or TRBV12-4 to TRBJ2-7; D call uncertain. The V and J ends lost 3 bases and 4 bases respectively, with 10 bases between them. The CDR3 length is 13 residues. CDR3 amino acids: CASSFPGPYEQYF. In nucleotides, the CDR3 is TGTGCCAGCAGTTTCCCCGGGCCGTACGAGCAGTACTTC.

This clonotype was counted many times. The gene calls are TRBV6-5 and TRBJ2-7; a possible D gene is TRBD2 (6 bases). The CDR3 runs to 14 residues. With 4 bases removed from V and 0 bases from J, the gap between germline ends came to 10 bases. The germline V gene has CDR1 MNHEY and CDR2 SVGAGI. CDR3 nucleotides: TGTGCCAGCAGTTTACTGGGGGGCTCCTACGAGCAGTACTTC. This encodes CASSLLGGSYEQYF.

J is TRBJ2-1 and V is TRBV20-1; D unresolved. The length of the CDR3 is 18 residues. Germline V gene sequence: CDR1 DFQATT, CDR2 SNEGSKA (reference sequence). Trimming removed 2 bases at V and 0 bases at J, with 20 bases between. CDR3 loop: CSARRYQVSASSYNEQFF. Here the CDR3 DNA reads TGCAGTGCTAGAAGGTATCAGGTCAGCGCCAGCTCCTACAATGAGCAGTTCTTC.

This clonotype was observed a few times. The chain has TRBV12-3 or TRBV12-4 and TRBJ2-1, with no clear D. The V end lost 5 bases, the J end lost 7 bases, and 12 bases lay between the germline ends. There are 13 residues in the CDR3. CDR3 nucleotide sequence: TGTGCCAGCAGTCTCCCTTACTGGAATGAGCAGTTCTTC. This encodes CASSLPYWNEQFF.

Many counts were recorded for this clonotype. The chain combines TRBV6-2 or TRBV6-3 with TRBJ2-5; D is uncertain. This CDR3 has 14 residues. V was pared by 2 bases and J by 4 bases, with 11 bases between. Germline CDR1 is MNHEY and CDR2 is SVGEGT. CDR3: CASSYGRKGETQYF. CDR3 in DNA: TGTGCCAGCAGTTACGGCAGGAAAGGAGAGACCCAGTACTTC.

This clonotype was observed a handful of times. The rearrangement links TRBV24-1 to TRBJ2-1, with TRBD2 matching over 7 bases. CDR3 length: 14 residues. J lost 5 bases, V lost 4 bases, and 4 bases had no gene match. CDR1 is KGHDR and CDR2 is SFDVKD in the germline V gene. DNA for the CDR3: TGTGCCACCAGTGAGCAGCGGGACCACAATGAGCAGTTCTTC. This gives the protein CATSEQRDHNEQFF.

V and J are TRBV11-2 and TRBJ2-1, with D perhaps given as TRBD1 or TRBD2 (5 bases each). Trimming stripped 2 bases from V and 6 bases from J, with 17 bases between. Per the germline V gene, CDR1 is SGHAT and CDR2 is FQNNGV. This CDR3 has 16 residues. The CDR3: CASSLFRGGGSNEQFF. The CDR3 DNA sequence: TGTGCCAGCAGCTTATTTCGGGGCGGTGGTAGCAATGAGCAGTTCTTC.

This clonotype was recorded at least ten times. The gene calls are TRBV28 and TRBJ1-2, with D uncertain. V lost 2 bases to trimming and J lost 1 base, with 8 bases between them. The CDR3 runs to 14 residues. Per germline, CDR1 MDHEN and CDR2 SYDVKM. In DNA, the CDR3 is TGTGCCAGCAGTTTAAACCCGCATAACTATGGCTACACCTTC. Translating it yields CASSLNPHNYGYTF.

Notes on this clonotype: An end of the junction differs from the germline gene, which may be a read error. The CDR3 is CSMGPTGELFF. In DNA, the CDR3 is TGTTCCATGGGACCAACCGGGGAGCTGTTTTTT. The chain combines TRBV10-3 with TRBJ2-2; TRBD1 or TRBD2 may be the D gene (5 bases each). The CDR3 has 11 amino acids. The germline V gene has CDR1 ENHRY and CDR2 SYGVKD.

There are a few counts of this clonotype. The chain is built from TRBV15 and TRBJ2-7; the D gene could be TRBD1 or TRBD2 (5 bases each). Germline V gives CDR1 LNHNV, CDR2 YYDKDF (reference sequence). There are 17 residues in the CDR3. V was pared by 0 bases and J by 3 bases, with 18 bases between. CDR3 amino acids: CATSRDDWAGSVYEQYF. CDR3 sequence (DNA): TGTGCCACCAGCAGAGATGATTGGGCAGGGAGTGTCTACGAGCAGTACTTC.

The CDR3 DNA sequence: TGTGCCAGCAGCCAAGGTGGGACAGGCAATCAGCCCCAGCATTTT. Translating gives CASSQGGTGNQPQHF. This rearrangement joins TRBV4-2 to TRBJ1-5; 7 bases align to TRBD1. CDR3 length: 15 amino acids. Germline CDR1 and CDR2: LGHNA and YNFKEQ. Trimming took 1 base from V and 2 from J; bases not matched to a gene: 2.

This chain uses TRBV4-2 with TRBJ2-7; D not certain. V lost 1 base to trimming and J lost 5 bases, with 15 bases between them. Germline CDR1 LGHNA, CDR2 YNFKEQ. The CDR3 covers 15 residues. DNA for the CDR3: TGTGCCAGCAGCCAAGTGATCGGTCCGCCGGACGAGCAGTACTTC. Translated, it gives CASSQVIGPPDEQYF.

In regard to this clonotype: An end of the junction differs from the germline gene, which may be a read error. J is TRBJ2-1 and V is TRBV7-7, with D uncertain. This CDR3 has 13 amino acids. Germline V gene sequence: CDR1 SSHAT, CDR2 FNYEAQ (reference sequence). The chain's CDR3 is CASSLETNGEQFF. The CDR3 DNA reads as TGTGCTAGCAGCTTGGAGACAAACGGTGAGCAGTTCTTC. The full variable domain, rest sourced from reference TRBV7-7 and TRBJ2-1, is GAGVSQSPRYKVTKRGQDVTLRCDPISSHATLYWYQQALGQGPEFLTYFNYEAQPDKSGLPSDRFSAERPEGSISTLTIQRTEQRDSAMYRCASSLETNGEQFFGPGTRLTVL.

The chain has TRBV7-8 and TRBJ2-1; D is possibly TRBD1 or TRBD2 (5 bases each). Trimming shortened V by 1 base and J by 13 bases, and 11 bases separated the two germline ends. Germline loops: CDR1 SGHVS, CDR2 FQNEAQ. This CDR3 is built from 12 residues. This CDR3 is CASSLGRDPQFF. CDR3 sequence (DNA): TGTGCCAGCAGCTTAGGACGGGACCCCCAGTTCTTC.